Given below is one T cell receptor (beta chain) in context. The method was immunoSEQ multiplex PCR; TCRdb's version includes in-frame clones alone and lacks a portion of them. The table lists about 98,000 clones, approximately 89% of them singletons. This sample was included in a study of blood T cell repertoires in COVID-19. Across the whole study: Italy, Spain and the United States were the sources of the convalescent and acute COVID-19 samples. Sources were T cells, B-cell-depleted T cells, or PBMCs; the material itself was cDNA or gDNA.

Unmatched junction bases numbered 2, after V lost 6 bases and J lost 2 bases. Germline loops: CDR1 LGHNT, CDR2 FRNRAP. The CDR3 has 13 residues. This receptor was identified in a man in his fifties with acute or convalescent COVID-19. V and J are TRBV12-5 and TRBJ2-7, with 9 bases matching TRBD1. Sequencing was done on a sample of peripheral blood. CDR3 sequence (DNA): TGTGCTAGTGGAACAGGGGGCACCTACGAGCAGTACTTC. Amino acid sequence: CASGTGGTYEQYF.